These T cell receptor beta chains were read from a single sample in a study of human T cells and chemical hapten exposure. Using its own MiXCR run on the RACE reads, TCRdb lists one record per CDR3 protein. The sample carries about 99,000 distinct CDR3 sequences, around 11% recorded once. The sequencing used whole blood, collected in connection with sensitization to the hapten diphenylcyclopropenone (DPC). The source of these receptors is a woman aged 40 to 55 with alopecia areata. Some clones in this sample may be carry-over from other donors' samples. The CDR3 runs from the conserved cysteine through the conserved F or W.

>12|TRBJ1-6|TRBV27
CASQGSGSPLHF
>12|TRBJ2-3|TRBV10-3
CAISEERNTQYF
>15|TRBJ2-1|TRBV28
CASSLGTSDYNEQFF
>15|TRBJ2-7|TRBV28
CASSLIGAVSYEQYF
>14|TRBJ1-4|TRBV29-1
CSGQRRIPNEKLFF
>14|TRBJ2-5|TRBV29-1
CSVESGRAQETQYF
>14|TRBJ1-1|TRBV3-1
CASSQGGAGPEAFF
>15|TRBJ2-1|TRBV7-7
CASSSGLETYNEQFF
>14|TRBJ2-7|TRBV5-1
CASSLGPRVHEQYF
>13|TRBJ2-5|TRBV18
CASSPSAKETQYF
>12|TRBJ2-7|TRBV29-1
CSVRSRGQEQYF
>12|TRBJ2-7|TRBV3-1
CASSQEVYEQYF
>12|TRBJ2-5|TRBV29-1
CSGRDIEETQYF
>13|TRBJ2-1|TRBV7-2
CASTSSGYNEQFF
>13|TRBJ1-2|TRBV9
CASSGERDYGYTF
>12|TRBJ2-3|TRBV15
CATLSGGDTQYF
>16|TRBJ2-6|TRBV6-2/TRBV6-3
CASSTSGNSGANVLTF
>11|TRBJ2-1|TRBV7-8
CASSLVSEQFF
>15|TRBJ2-1|TRBV7-3
CVSSISGSALNEQFF
>14|TRBJ2-5|TRBV6-6
CASRPDPGRETQYF
>11|TRBJ2-7|TRBV9
CASSEPREQYF
>12|TRBJ1-1|TRBV15
CATSSIRDEAFF
>13|TRBJ1-1|TRBV10-3
CAISESLVTEAFF
>11|TRBJ1-2|TRBV27
CATRQGGGYTF
>14|TRBJ1-1|TRBV12-3/TRBV12-4
CASSVYRGSTEAFF
>16|TRBJ2-5|TRBV7-3
CASSLTSGTSGETQYF
>16|TRBJ2-1|TRBV12-3/TRBV12-4
CASSPLIAWGINEQFF
>14|TRBJ1-2|TRBV12-3/TRBV12-4
CASSSEPGQGSYTF
>18|TRBJ1-3|TRBV18
CASSPEGRGIGSGNTIYF
>14|TRBJ1-5|TRBV13
CASSLGGTNQPQHF
>14|TRBJ2-1|TRBV7-3
CASNSGGFSNEQFF
>13|TRBJ1-2|TRBV25-1
CASRFAGADGYTF
>16|TRBJ2-5|TRBV7-3
CASSLLSSGRRETQYF
>15|TRBJ2-5|TRBV29-1
CSVEAPQGRAETQYF
>16|TRBJ2-2|TRBV9
CASSGQIAGVSGELFF
>15|TRBJ2-1|TRBV5-4
CASSYRGGSYNEQFF
>15|TRBJ2-3|TRBV5-6
CASAGLAGVGDTQYF
>15|TRBJ2-7|TRBV11-2
CASSLHADTTYEQYF
>15|TRBJ2-2|TRBV6-5
CATKSAGVNTGELFF
>16|TRBJ2-7|TRBV25-1
CASSEYPGTGPYEQYF
>13|TRBJ2-7|TRBV6-2/TRBV6-3
CASRLAGGNEQYF
>16|TRBJ1-2|TRBV11-3
CASSFSGQGFNYGYTF
>13|TRBJ2-1|TRBV2
CAITSGPGNEQFF
>16|TRBJ2-2|TRBV6-6
CASSLTGTGNTGELFF
>18|TRBJ2-7|TRBV7-6
CASSLATSGPGPSVEQYF
>14|TRBJ2-2|TRBV6-2/TRBV6-3
CASRTEGDTGELFF
>14|TRBJ2-4|TRBV6-1
CASRRGTGEDIQYF
>13|TRBJ2-3|TRBV20-1
CSARVEETDTQYF
>14|TRBJ1-5|TRBV5-1
CASSLGAGNQPQHF
>14|TRBJ1-4|TRBV19
CASTRGTLNEKLFF
>15|TRBJ2-1|TRBV7-3
CASSPPGGAYNEQFF
>16|TRBJ2-2|TRBV15
CATSVRGGSNTGELFF
>17|TRBJ1-6|TRBV12-3/TRBV12-4
CASSLENQGHNNSPLHF
>15|TRBJ2-2|TRBV14
CASSRPARGTGELFF
>15|TRBJ2-7|TRBV12-3/TRBV12-4
CASSLRGDGTYEQYF
>16|TRBJ2-3|TRBV28
CASSSAGTGGKDTQYF
>12|TRBJ1-5|TRBV2
CASSDFNQPQHF
>14|TRBJ2-7|TRBV15
CATSRGLVPYEQYF
>13|TRBJ2-1|TRBV6-2/TRBV6-3
CASRRDGNNEQFF